This T cell receptor (beta chain) was captured by sequencing in a study of breast tumors, draining lymph nodes, adjacent tissues. General study findings and limits: Data only fit, rather than demonstrated, lymph node origin of most tumor T cells. Tumors had less TCR diversity than lymph nodes, more than nontumor tissue.

The CDR3 sequence is 13 residues long. The germline CDR1 and CDR2 sequences are SNHLY and FYNNEI. Each CDR3 protein gets one entry after TCRdb re-called the multiplex PCR reads with MiXCR. The profile shows about 230,000 distinct CDR3 sequences, about a third of them singletons. A word on this clonotype: Its antigen is undetermined. The conserved closing phenylalanine or tryptophan is absent in this CDR3, likely reflecting a read error.

Breast cancer patients provided tissue from their axillary draining lymph nodes. Sequenced input: axillary lymph node tissue. This chain joins TRBV2 and TRBJ1-2; D gene ambiguous. The TCR originated in a female donor with breast cancer. Some clones in this sample may be carry-over from other donors' samples. As DNA, the CDR3 is TGTGCCAGCGGTGAATCCCGAGGAGGTGGCTACACCCTC. Amino acids: CASGESRGGGYTL.